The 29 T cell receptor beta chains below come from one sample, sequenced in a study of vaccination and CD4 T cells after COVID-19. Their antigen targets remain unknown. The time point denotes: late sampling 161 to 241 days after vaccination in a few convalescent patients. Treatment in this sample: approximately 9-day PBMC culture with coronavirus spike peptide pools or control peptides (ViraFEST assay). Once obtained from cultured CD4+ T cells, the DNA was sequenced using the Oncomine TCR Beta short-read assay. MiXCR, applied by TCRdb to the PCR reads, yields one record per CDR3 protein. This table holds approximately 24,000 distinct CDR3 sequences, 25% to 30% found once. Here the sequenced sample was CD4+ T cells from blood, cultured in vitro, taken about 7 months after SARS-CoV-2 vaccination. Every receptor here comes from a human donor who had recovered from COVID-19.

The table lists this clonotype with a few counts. The CDR3 DNA reads TGCAGTGCTAGTAGGGGGGGCTGGGTCAATTCCAATGAGCAGTTCTTC. Its translation: CSASRGGWVNSNEQFF. The chain has TRBV20-1 and TRBJ2-1; possible D gene TRBD2, 7 bases. The CDR3 length is 16 residues. From germline, CDR1 is DFQATT and CDR2 SNEGSKA (reference sequence). V was shortened by 3 bases and J by 6 bases, with 21 bases between the two germline ends.

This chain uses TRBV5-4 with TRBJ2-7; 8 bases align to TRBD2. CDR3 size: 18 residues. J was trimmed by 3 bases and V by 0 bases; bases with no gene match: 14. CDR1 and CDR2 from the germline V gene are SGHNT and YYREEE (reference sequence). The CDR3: CASSLEAGRGLAGYEQYF. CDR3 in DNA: TGTGCCAGCAGCTTGGAGGCTGGGCGGGGGCTAGCGGGCTACGAGCAGTACTTC.

CDR3: CASSLRRGVVNIQYF. The DNA for the CDR3 is TGTGCCAGCAGTTTACGGAGGGGGGTGGTGAACATTCAGTACTTC. This chain joins TRBV28 and TRBJ2-4, with D possibly being TRBD1 or TRBD2 (6 bases each). The CDR3 is made up of 15 amino acids. With 2 bases removed from V and 7 bases from J, the gap between germline ends came to 15 bases. The germline V gene encodes CDR1 MDHEN and CDR2 SYDVKM.

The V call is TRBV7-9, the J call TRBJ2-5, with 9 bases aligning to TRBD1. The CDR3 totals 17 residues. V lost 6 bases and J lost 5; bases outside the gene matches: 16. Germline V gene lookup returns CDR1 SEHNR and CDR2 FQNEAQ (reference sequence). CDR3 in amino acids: CASRRGQGPSGGETQYF. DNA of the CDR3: TGTGCCAGCAGAAGGGGACAGGGACCTAGCGGTGGGGAGACCCAGTACTTC. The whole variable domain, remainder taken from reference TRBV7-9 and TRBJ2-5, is DTGVSQNPRHKITKRGQNVTFRCDPISEHNRLYWYRQTLGQGPEFLTYFQNEAQLEKSRLLSDRFSAERPKGSFSTLEIQRTEQGDSAMYLCASRRGQGPSGGETQYFGPGTRLLVL.

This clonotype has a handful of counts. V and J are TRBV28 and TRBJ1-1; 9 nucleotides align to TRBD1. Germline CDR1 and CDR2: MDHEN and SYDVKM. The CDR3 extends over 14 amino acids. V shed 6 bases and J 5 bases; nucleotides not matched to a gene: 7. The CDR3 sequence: CASRPQGARTEAFF. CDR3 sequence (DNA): TGTGCCAGCAGGCCACAGGGGGCGCGAACTGAAGCTTTCTTT.

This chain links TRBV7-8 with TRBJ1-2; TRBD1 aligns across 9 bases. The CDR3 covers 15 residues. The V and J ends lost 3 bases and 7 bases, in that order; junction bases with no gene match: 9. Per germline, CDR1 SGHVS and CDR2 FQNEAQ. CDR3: CASSFAMGQGSGYTF. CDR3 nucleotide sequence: TGTGCCAGCAGCTTTGCAATGGGACAGGGCTCTGGCTACACCTTC.

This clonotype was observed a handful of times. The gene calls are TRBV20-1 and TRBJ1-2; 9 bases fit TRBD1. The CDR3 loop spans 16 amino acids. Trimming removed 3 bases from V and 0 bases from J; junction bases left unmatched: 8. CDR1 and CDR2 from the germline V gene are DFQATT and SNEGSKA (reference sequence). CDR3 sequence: CSASGTGSAANYGYTF. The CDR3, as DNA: TGCAGTGCTAGCGGGACAGGGTCCGCAGCTAACTATGGCTACACCTTC.

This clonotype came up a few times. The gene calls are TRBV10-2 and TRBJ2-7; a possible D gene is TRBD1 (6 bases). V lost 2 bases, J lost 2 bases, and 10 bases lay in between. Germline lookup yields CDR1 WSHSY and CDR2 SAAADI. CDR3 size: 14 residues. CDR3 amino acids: CASSERTVAYEQYF. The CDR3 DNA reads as TGCGCCAGCAGTGAGAGGACAGTGGCCTACGAGCAGTACTTC.

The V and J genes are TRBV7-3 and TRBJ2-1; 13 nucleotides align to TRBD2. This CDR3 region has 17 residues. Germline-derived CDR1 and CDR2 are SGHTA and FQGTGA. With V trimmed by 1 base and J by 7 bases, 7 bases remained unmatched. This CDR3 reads CASSLKGGLAGPNEQFF. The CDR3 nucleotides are TGTGCCAGCAGCTTAAAAGGGGGACTAGCGGGACCAAATGAGCAGTTCTTC.

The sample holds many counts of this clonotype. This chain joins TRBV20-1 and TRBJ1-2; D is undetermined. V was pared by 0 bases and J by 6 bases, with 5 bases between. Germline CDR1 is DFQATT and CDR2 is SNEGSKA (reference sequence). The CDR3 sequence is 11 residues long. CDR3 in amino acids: CSARDDHGYTF. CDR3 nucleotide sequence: TGCAGTGCTAGAGATGATCATGGCTACACCTTC.

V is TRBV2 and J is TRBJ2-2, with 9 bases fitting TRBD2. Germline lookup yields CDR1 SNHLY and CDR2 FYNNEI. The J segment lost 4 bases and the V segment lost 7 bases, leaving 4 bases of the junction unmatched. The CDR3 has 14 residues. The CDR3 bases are TGTGCCAGCATGGCTAGCGGGATCACCGGGGAGCTGTTTTTT. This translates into CASMASGITGELFF.

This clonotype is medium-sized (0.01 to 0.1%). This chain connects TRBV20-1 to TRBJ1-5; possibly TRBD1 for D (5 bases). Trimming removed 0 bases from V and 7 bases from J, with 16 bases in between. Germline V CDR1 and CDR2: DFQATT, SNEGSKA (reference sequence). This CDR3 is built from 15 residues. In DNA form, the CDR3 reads TGCAGTGCTAGAGAAACAGGCGGAAAAGGCCAGCCCCAGCATTTT. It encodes CSARETGGKGQPQHF.

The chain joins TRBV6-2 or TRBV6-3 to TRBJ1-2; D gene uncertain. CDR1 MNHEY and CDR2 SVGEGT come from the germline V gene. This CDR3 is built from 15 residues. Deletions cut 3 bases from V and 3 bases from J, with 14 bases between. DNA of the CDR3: TGTGCCAGCAGTTATTTACCTTACGGTGACTATGGCTACACCTTC. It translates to CASSYLPYGDYGYTF.

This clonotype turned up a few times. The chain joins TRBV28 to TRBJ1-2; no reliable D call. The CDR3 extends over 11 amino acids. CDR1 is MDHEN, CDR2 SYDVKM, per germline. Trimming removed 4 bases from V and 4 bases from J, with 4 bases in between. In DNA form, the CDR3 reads TGTGCCAGCAGTTGGGGCTATGGCTACACCTTC. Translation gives CASSWGYGYTF.

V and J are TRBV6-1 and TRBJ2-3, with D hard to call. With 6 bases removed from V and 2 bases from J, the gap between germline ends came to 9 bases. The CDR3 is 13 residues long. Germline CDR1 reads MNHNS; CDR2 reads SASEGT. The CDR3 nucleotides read TGTGCCAGCAGCACCCCAATCACAGATACGCAGTATTTT. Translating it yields CASSTPITDTQYF.

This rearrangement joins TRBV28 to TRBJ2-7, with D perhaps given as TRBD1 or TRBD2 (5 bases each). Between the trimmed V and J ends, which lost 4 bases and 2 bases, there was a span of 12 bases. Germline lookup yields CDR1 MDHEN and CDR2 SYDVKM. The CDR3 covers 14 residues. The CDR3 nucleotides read TGTGCCAGCAGTTGGGCAGGGACCGCCTACGAGCAGTACTTC. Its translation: CASSWAGTAYEQYF.

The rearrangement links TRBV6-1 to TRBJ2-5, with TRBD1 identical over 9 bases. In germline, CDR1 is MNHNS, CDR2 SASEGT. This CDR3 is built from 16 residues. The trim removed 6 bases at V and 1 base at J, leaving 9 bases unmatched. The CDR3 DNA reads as TGTGCCAGCAGCTCCTATGGGACAGGGCTCCAAGAGACCCAGTACTTC. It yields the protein CASSSYGTGLQETQYF.

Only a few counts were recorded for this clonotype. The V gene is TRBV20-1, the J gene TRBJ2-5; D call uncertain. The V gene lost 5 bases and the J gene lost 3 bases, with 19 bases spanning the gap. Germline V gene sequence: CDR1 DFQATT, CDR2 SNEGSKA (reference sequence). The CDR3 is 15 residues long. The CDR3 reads CSAGSGRFREETQYF. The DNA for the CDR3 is TGCAGTGCTGGGTCCGGGCGCTTCCGAGAAGAGACCCAGTACTTC.

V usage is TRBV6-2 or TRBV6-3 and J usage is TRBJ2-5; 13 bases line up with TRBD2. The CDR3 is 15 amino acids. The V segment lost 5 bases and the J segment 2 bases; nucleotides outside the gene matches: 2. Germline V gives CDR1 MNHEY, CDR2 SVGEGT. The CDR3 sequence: CASSRLAGGQETQYF. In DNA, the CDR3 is TGTGCCAGCAGTCGACTAGCGGGAGGTCAAGAGACCCAGTACTTC.

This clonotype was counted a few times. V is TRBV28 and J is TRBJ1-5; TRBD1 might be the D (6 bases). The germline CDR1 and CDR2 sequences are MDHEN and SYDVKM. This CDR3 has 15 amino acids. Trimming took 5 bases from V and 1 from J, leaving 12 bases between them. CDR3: CASSPTGWSNQPQHF. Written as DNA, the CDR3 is TGTGCCAGCAGTCCTACAGGGTGGAGCAATCAGCCCCAGCATTTT.

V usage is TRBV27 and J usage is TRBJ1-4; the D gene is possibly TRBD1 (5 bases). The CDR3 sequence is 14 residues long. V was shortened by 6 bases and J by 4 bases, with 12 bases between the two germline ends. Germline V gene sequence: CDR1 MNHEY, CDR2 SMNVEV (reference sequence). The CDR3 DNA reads TGTGCCAGCAGCTACGGGGGATTTAATGAAAAACTGTTTTTT. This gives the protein CASSYGGFNEKLFF.

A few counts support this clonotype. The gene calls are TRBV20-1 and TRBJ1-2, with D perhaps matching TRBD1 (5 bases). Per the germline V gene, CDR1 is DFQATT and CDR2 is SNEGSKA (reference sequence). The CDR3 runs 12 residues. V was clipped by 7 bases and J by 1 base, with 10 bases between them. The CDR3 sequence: CSEDTLNYGYTF. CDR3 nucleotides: TGCAGTGAGGACACGCTTAACTATGGCTACACCTTC.

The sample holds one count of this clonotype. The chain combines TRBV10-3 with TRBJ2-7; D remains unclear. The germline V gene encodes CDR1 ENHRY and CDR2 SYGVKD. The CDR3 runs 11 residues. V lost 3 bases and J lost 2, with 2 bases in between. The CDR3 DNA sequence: TGTGCCATCAGTGACACCTACGAGCAGTACTTC. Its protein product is CAISDTYEQYF.

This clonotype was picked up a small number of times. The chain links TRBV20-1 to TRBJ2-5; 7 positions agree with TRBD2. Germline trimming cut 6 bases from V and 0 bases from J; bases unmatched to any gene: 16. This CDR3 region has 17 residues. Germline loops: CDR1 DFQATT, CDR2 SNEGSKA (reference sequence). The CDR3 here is CSAPGLAEPEYQETQYF. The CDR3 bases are TGCAGTGCCCCTGGGCTAGCGGAGCCCGAGTACCAAGAGACCCAGTACTTC.

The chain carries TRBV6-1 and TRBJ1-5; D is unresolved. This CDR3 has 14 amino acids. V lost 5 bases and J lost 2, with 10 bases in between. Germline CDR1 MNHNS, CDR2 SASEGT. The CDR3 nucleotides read TGTGCCAGCAGTAAGAAAAGGGGCAATCAGCCCCAGCATTTT. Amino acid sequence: CASSKKRGNQPQHF.

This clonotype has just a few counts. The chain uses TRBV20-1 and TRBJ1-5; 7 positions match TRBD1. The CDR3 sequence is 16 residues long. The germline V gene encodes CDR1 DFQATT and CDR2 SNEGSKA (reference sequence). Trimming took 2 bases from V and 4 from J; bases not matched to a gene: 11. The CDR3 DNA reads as TGCAGTGCTAGACCCCGCGCAGGGGGAAGGAATCAGCCCCAGCATTTT. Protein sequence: CSARPRAGGRNQPQHF.

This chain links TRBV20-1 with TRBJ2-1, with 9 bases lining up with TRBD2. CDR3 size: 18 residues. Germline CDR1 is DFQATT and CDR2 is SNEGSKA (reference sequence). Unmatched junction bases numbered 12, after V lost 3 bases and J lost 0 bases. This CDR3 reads CSARVRAGGPISYNEQFF. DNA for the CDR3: TGCAGTGCTAGGGTGCGGGCGGGAGGGCCGATCTCCTACAATGAGCAGTTCTTC.

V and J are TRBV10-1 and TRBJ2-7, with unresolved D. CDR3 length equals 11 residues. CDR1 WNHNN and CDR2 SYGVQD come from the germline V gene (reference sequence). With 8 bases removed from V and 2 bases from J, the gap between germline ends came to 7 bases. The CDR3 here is CASPLTYEQYF. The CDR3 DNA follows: TGCGCCAGCCCCTTAACCTACGAGCAGTACTTC.

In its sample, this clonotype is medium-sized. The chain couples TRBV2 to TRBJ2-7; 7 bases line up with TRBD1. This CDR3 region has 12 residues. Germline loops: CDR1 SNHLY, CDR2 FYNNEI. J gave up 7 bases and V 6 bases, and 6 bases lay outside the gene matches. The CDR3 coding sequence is TGTGCCAGCAGCCGGGGACAGAGTGAGCAGTACTTC. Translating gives CASSRGQSEQYF.